This TCR beta chain is drawn from a study of response to subunit inactivated influenza vaccine. About this clonotype: Its matching antigen is unknown.

TCRdb reprocessed the RT-PCR reads via MiXCR and lists one record per CDR3 protein. The sample records roughly 500,000 distinct CDR3 sequences, over 25% being singletons. CDR1 SGHRS and CDR2 YFSETQ come from the germline V gene. This CDR3 is 15 amino acids long. V was cut by 6 bases and J by 2 bases, with 15 bases left in between. Broader study findings: Each seasonal flu vaccination may recruit only limited new T cells, authors suggested.

V and J are TRBV5-1 and TRBJ2-1; TRBD2 might be the D (5 bases). The specimen was CD4+ T cells sorted from PBMCs, collected roughly 5 days after vaccination. This TCR derives from a man over 45 who received an inactivated influenza vaccine. CDR3 in amino acids: CASNRGQFPYNEQFF. The CDR3 DNA is TGCGCCAGCAACCGCGGGCAGTTCCCCTACAATGAGCAGTTCTTC.